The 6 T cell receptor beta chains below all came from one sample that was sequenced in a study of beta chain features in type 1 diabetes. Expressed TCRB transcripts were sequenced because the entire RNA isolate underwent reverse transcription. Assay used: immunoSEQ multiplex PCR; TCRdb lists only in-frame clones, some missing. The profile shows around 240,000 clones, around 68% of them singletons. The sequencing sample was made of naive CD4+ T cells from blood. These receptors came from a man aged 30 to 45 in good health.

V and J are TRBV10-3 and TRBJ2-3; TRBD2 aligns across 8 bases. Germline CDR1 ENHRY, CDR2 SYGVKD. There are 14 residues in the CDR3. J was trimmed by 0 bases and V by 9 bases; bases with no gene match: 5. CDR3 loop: CAMNPGGSTDTQYF. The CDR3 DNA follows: TGTGCCATGAACCCGGGAGGGAGCACAGATACGCAGTATTTT.

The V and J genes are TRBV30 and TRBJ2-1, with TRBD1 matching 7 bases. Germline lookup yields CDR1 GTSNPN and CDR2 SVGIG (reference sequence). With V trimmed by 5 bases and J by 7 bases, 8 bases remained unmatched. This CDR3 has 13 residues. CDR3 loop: CAWAQTGPNEQFF. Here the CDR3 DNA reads TGTGCCTGGGCTCAGACAGGGCCTAATGAGCAGTTCTTC.

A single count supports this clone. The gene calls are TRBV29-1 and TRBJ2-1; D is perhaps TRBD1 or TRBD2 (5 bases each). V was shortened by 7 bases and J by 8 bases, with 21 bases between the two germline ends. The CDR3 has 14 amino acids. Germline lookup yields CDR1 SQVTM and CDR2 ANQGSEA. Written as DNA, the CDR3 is TGCAGCGCAGGGAGAGGGCCGATAGCAGATGAGCAGTTCTTC. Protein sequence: CSAGRGPIADEQFF.

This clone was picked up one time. CDR3 nucleotide sequence: TGTGCCAGCAGTGCGCACGGACAGGCCAGCTCCTACGAGCAGTACTTC. Its protein is CASSAHGQASSYEQYF. The chain joins TRBV25-1 to TRBJ2-7; 7 nucleotides line up with TRBD1. Looked up from germline, CDR1 is MGHDK and CDR2 is SYGVNS. The junction had 9 bases not matched to a gene; V was cut back by 4 bases and J by 0 bases. This CDR3 comprises 16 residues.

CDR3 sequence (DNA): TGTGCCAGCAGTTACTCGACGGCTGGTAGGGAGAACATTCAGTACTTC. This gives the protein CASSYSTAGRENIQYF. The chain links TRBV6-5 to TRBJ2-4, with D possibly matching TRBD2 (5 bases). Germline CDR1 reads MNHEY; CDR2 reads SVGAGI. The CDR3 is 16 residues long. Trimming cost V 0 bases and J 7 bases, with 16 bases left between them.

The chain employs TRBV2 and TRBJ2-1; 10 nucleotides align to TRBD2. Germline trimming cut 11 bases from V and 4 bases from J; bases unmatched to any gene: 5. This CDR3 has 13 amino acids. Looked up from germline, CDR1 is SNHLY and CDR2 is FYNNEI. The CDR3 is CADEREGYNEQFF. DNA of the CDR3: TGTGCCGACGAGCGGGAGGGTTACAATGAGCAGTTCTTC.